The source of this T cell receptor (beta chain) is a study of blood T cell repertoires in COVID-19. As for the study in general: COVID-19 samples, acute and convalescent, were from the United States, Italy and Spain.

Original processing methods: Reference gene primer amplification gave estimated nucleated cell counts. Only in-frame clones appear in the TCRdb table, and some are missing; sequencing was by immunoSEQ multiplex PCR. The DNA gave D and trimming, while V, J and clone size come from that table. The data show over 35,000 clones, roughly 63% seen once. CDR1 SGHNT and CDR2 YENEEA come from the germline V gene. The CDR3 extends over 17 amino acids. Trimming left V 3 bases short and J 6 bases short, with 23 bases between. The sequence was collected from an elderly man with acute or convalescent COVID-19. The sample was peripheral blood. The chain employs TRBV11-3 and TRBJ1-2; unclear D gene. The CDR3 protein is CASSFGEGSPGANGYTF. CDR3 nucleotide sequence: TGTGCCAGCAGCTTCGGTGAGGGATCCCCGGGAGCAAATGGCTACACCTTC. The variable domain in full, with the rest retrieved from reference TRBV11-3 and TRBJ1-2, is EAGVVQSPRYKIIEKKQPVAFWCNPISGHNTLYWYLQNLGQGPELLIRYENEEAVDDSQLPKDRFSAERLKGVDSTLKIQPAELGDSAVYLCASSFGEGSPGANGYTFGSGTRLTVV.